One sample yielded the 16 T cell receptor beta chains listed below, sequenced in a study of cytomegalovirus exposure and HLA in healthy donors. This PCR relied on a set of 60 Vbeta primers and 13 Jbeta primers. The protocol was immunoSEQ multiplex PCR, while the TCRdb copy is restricted to in-frame clones and leaves out a portion. In the table there are around 170,000 clones, around 80% of which are singletons. Sequenced: PBMCs. All receptors derive from a man in his forties in good health and CMV-seronegative.

V is TRBV4-3 and J is TRBJ2-3, with a tentative D call TRBD2 (5 bases). This CDR3 spans 13 amino acids. Per the germline V gene, CDR1 is LGHNA and CDR2 is YSLEER. V was trimmed by 4 bases and J by 4 bases, leaving 9 bases between them. The CDR3 loop reads CASSPRAADTQYF. In DNA form, the CDR3 reads TGCGCCAGCAGCCCGAGGGCCGCAGATACGCAGTATTTT.

The rearrangement joins TRBV6-5 to TRBJ2-3; tentative D call: TRBD1 (7 bases). The CDR3 consists of 15 residues. V lost 4 bases to trimming and J lost 3 bases, with 14 bases between them. CDR1 is MNHEY and CDR2 is SVGAGI in the germline V gene. The CDR3 loop reads CASSSRGRETDTQYF. The CDR3, as DNA: TGTGCCAGCAGTTCAAGGGGGCGGGAAACAGATACGCAGTATTTT.

In this sample, this clone turned up a few times. The rearrangement uses TRBV30 and TRBJ2-7, with unresolved D. Trimming removed 3 bases from V and 2 bases from J, with 8 bases in between. CDR3 length: 12 amino acids. CDR1 is GTSNPN, CDR2 SVGIG, per germline (reference sequence). CDR3 in DNA: TGTGCCTGGAGCCTCGTTGCCTACGAGCAGTACTTC. Residues: CAWSLVAYEQYF.

J is TRBJ1-5 and V is TRBV5-8, with 8 positions matching TRBD1. Germline trimming cut 4 bases from V and 7 bases from J; bases unmatched to any gene: 10. CDR3 length: 15 amino acids. CDR1 and CDR2 from the germline V gene are SGHTS and YDEGEE. The CDR3 DNA reads as TGTGCCAGCAGCCTGGAGGACAGGGTGGGCCAGCCCCAGCATTTT. This codes for CASSLEDRVGQPQHF.

The rearrangement uses TRBV19 and TRBJ2-7; 7 bases agree with TRBD1. V lost 4 bases to trimming and J lost 5 bases; unmatched junction nucleotides: 11. The germline V gene encodes CDR1 LNHDA and CDR2 SQIVND (reference sequence). The length of the CDR3 is 15 residues. Written as DNA, the CDR3 is TGTGCCAGTAGTAGGCCGACAGGGACGATAAACGAGCAGTACTTC. This gives the protein CASSRPTGTINEQYF.

V is TRBV4-3 and J is TRBJ1-2; 8 bases match TRBD1. In germline, CDR1 is LGHNA, CDR2 YSLEER. V dropped 0 bases and J dropped 2; count of bases not matched to a gene: 8. This CDR3 is 17 amino acids long. The CDR3 DNA follows: TGCGCCAGCAGCCAAGATCGGTATTACAGGGGGAACTATGGCTACACCTTC. Its translation is CASSQDRYYRGNYGYTF.

The rearrangement links TRBV6-4 to TRBJ1-2; no clear D gene. The ends were cut back, 2 bases at V and 8 bases at J, with 12 bases in the middle. This CDR3 comprises 13 residues. Germline loops: CDR1 MRHNA, CDR2 SNTAGT. CDR3: CASSDGVQIGYTF. CDR3 DNA sequence: TGTGCCAGCAGTGACGGTGTCCAGATCGGCTACACCTTC.

The chain is built from TRBV10-3 and TRBJ2-1; D remains unclear. CDR1 and CDR2 from the germline V gene are ENHRY and SYGVKD. The CDR3 extends over 15 amino acids. The ends were cut back, 3 bases at V and 5 bases at J, with 14 bases in the middle. This chain's CDR3 is CAISDTAPSNNEQFF. The CDR3 DNA sequence: TGTGCCATCAGTGACACAGCCCCGAGTAACAATGAGCAGTTCTTC.

This chain joins TRBV5-1 and TRBJ2-7, with D possibly TRBD1 on 5 matching bases. There are 13 residues in the CDR3. The V end lost 4 bases, the J end lost 3 bases, and 11 bases lay between the germline ends. The germline V gene has CDR1 SGHRS and CDR2 YFSETQ. The DNA of the CDR3 is TGCGCCAGCAGCGCGCAGGGATACTACGAGCAGTACTTC. Translation: CASSAQGYYEQYF.

This clone occurred once. The chain uses TRBV7-9 and TRBJ2-1, with 13 bases lining up with TRBD2. CDR3 length: 15 amino acids. The J segment lost 9 bases and the V segment lost 5 bases, leaving 7 bases of the junction unmatched. CDR1 is SEHNR and CDR2 is FQNEAQ in the germline V gene (reference sequence). The CDR3 nucleotides read TGTGCCAGCAGCCTCACTAGCGGGGGGGTGAGTGAGCAGTTCTTC. Translation: CASSLTSGGVSEQFF.

The chain uses TRBV5-5 and TRBJ2-7; the D gene is possibly TRBD2 (5 bases). The V and J ends lost 4 bases and 2 bases respectively, with 13 bases between them. CDR3 size: 14 residues. The V gene's germline CDR1 is SGHKS and CDR2 YYEKEE (reference sequence). In DNA form, the CDR3 reads TGTGCCAGCAGCACGGTCGGGAATCCCTACGAGCAGTACTTC. Residues: CASSTVGNPYEQYF.

The table lists this clone with a few counts. J is TRBJ2-3 and V is TRBV5-6; 8 bases agree with TRBD2. This CDR3 is 14 amino acids long. The trim removed 4 bases at V and 7 bases at J, leaving 8 bases unmatched. Germline V gene data show CDR1 as SGHDT and CDR2 as YYEEEE. The CDR3, as DNA: TGTGCCAGCAGCCCGGGACTAGATCAAAATACGCAGTATTTT. Translated: CASSPGLDQNTQYF.

V gene TRBV29-1 combines with J gene TRBJ2-5; TRBD2 is a possible D gene (5 bases). CDR3 size: 12 residues. Germline assignment: CDR1 SQVTM and CDR2 ANQGSEA. Trimming took 4 bases from V and 5 from J, leaving 11 bases between them. DNA for the CDR3: TGCAGCGTTGCGGGGTTGTGGGAGACCCAGTACTTC. Amino acids: CSVAGLWETQYF.

The rearrangement links TRBV2 to TRBJ2-1, with TRBD1 identical over 9 bases. From germline, CDR1 is SNHLY and CDR2 FYNNEI. This CDR3 is 16 amino acids long. V was pared by 5 bases and J by 3 bases, with 8 bases of the junction left unmatched. The CDR3 is CASSQWGTGNYNEQFF. The DNA for the CDR3 is TGTGCCAGCAGTCAGTGGGGGACAGGGAACTACAATGAGCAGTTCTTC.

The chain is built from TRBV18 and TRBJ2-1, with TRBD2 matching 10 bases. The CDR3 contains 15 residues. Germline trimming cut 5 bases from V and 7 bases from J; bases unmatched to any gene: 8. Germline CDR1 reads KGHSH; CDR2 reads LQKENI. As DNA, the CDR3 is TGTGCCAGCTCAGCACTAGCGGGGAAAACTAATGAGCAGTTCTTC. Protein: CASSALAGKTNEQFF.

The sample holds a few counts of this clone. The chain joins TRBV30 to TRBJ1-2; TRBD1 agrees at 9 bases. The V gene's germline CDR1 is GTSNPN and CDR2 SVGIG (reference sequence). V gave up 0 bases and J gave up 10 bases; unmatched junction bases: 9. The length of the CDR3 is 14 residues. The DNA of the CDR3 is TGTGCCTGGAGTGTACCGTACAGGGGGCGCGACTACACCTTC. It encodes CAWSVPYRGRDYTF.